The clone carrying this T cell receptor (beta chain) has just one count. The record originates from a study of shared clonotypes between healthy human individuals. Germline values: CDR1 SEHNR, CDR2 FQNEAQ (reference sequence). The CDR3 runs to 12 residues. V lost 8 bases, J lost 2 bases, and 2 bases stayed unmatched. Evenly divided among several immunoSEQ plates was the genomic DNA of each subset. Clones were sequenced by immunoSEQ multiplex PCR, and TCRdb holds only the in-frame ones, with some missing. The data show roughly 760,000 clones, with roughly 70% seen just once and 1.5% to 2% held by the top ten.

Sequencing was carried out using memory CD4+ T cells sorted from blood. Subset reported: CD45RA-negative fraction. The rearrangement uses TRBV7-9 and TRBJ2-5; 7 bases line up with TRBD1. This TCR was sampled from a woman aged 30 to 39 in good health. The CDR3 is CASDRVQETQYF. The DNA for the CDR3 is TGTGCCAGCGACAGGGTACAAGAGACCCAGTACTTC.